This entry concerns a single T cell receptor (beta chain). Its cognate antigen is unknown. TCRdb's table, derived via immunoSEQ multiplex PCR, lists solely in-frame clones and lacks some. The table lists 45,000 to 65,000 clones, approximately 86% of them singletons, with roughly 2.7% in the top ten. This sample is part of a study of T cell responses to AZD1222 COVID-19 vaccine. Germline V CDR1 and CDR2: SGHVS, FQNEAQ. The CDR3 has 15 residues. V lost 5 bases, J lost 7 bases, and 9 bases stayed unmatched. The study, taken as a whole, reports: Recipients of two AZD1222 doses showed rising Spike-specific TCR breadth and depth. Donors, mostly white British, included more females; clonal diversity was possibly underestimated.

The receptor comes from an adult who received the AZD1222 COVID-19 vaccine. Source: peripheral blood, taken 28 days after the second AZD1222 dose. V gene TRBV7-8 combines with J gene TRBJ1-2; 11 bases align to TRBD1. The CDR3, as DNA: TGTGCCAGCAGCCCCCCGTGGACAGGGGGCCCTGGCTACACCTTC. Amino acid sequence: CASSPPWTGGPGYTF.